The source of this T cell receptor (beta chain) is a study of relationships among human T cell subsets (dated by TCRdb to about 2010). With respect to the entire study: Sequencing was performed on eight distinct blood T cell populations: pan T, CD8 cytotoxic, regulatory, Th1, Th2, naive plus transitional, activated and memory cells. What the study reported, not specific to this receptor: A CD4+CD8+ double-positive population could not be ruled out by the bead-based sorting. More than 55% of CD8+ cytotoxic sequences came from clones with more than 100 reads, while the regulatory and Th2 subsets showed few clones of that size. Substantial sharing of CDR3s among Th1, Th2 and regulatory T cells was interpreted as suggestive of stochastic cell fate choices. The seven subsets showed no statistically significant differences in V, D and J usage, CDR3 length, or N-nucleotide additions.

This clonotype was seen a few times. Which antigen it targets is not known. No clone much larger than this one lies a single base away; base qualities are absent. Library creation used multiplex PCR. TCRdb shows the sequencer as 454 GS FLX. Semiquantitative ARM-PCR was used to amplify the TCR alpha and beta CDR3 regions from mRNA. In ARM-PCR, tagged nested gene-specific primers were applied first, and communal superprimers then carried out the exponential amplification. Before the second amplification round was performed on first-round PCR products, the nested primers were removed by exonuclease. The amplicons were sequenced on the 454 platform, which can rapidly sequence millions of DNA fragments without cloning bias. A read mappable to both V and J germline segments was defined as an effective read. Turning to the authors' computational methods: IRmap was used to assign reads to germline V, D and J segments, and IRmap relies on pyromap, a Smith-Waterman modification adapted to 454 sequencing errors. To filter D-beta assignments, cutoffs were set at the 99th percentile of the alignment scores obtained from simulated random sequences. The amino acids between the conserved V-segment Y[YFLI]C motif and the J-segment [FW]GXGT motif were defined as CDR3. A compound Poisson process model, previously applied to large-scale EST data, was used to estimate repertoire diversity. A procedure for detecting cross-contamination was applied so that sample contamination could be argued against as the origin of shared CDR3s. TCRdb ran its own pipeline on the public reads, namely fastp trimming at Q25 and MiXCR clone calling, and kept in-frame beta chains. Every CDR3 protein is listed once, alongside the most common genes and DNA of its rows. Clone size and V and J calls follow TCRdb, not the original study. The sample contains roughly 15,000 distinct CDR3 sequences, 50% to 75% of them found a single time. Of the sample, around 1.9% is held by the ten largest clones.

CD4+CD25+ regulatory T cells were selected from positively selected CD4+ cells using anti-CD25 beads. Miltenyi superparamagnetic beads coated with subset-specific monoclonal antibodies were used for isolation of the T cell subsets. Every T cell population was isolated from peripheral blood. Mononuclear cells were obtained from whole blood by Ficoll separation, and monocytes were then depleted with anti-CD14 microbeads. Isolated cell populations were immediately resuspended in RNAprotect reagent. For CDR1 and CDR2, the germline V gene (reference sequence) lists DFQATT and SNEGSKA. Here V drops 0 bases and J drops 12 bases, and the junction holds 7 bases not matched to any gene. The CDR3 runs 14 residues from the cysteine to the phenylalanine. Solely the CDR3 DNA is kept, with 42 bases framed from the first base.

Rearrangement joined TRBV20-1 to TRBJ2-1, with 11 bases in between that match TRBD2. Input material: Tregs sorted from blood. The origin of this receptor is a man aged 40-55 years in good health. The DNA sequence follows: TGCAGTGCTAGAGATTCGGCTAGCGGGAGGTTGCAGTTCTTC. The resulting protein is CSARDSASGRLQFF.